This T cell receptor (beta chain) was identified during a study of T-cell memory formation after mild COVID-19. Per germline, CDR1 SGHRS and CDR2 YFSETQ. After removal of 4 bases from V and 5 bases from J, the junction contained 2 bases not matched to a gene. The CDR3 length is 13 residues. This clonotype was detected ten times or more. Using its own MiXCR run on the 5' RACE reads, TCRdb lists one record per CDR3 protein. The profile shows some 160,000 distinct CDR3 sequences, 10% to 15% of them singletons. Sequenced material: PBMCs or a T cell subset sorted from them (not recorded which). This sequence was found in a young man who had mild COVID-19 (a few samples of this study predate the infection). Cell type and time point are not known. V is TRBV5-1 and J is TRBJ2-5; 10 nucleotides match TRBD2. CDR3 residues: CASSVTSGETQYF. The CDR3 nucleotides are TGCGCCAGCAGCGTGACTAGCGGGGAGACCCAGTACTTC.